Each of the 22 T cell receptor beta chains below was sequenced from the same sample in a study of regulatory T cells in long-lasting Graves disease. Described time point: persistent/refractory GD, antithyroid drugs over 5 years with positive TRAb. Construction of the TCR library relied on RNA isolated from PBMCs. Assembly of TCR beta libraries relied on iRepertoire HTBI primers together with Arm-PCR of CDR3 regions. Using its own MiXCR run on the multiplex PCR reads, TCRdb lists one record per CDR3 protein. This repertoire shows roughly 400,000 distinct CDR3 sequences, less than 25% found once; its top ten account for around 21%. The sequences come from peripheral blood mononuclear cells (PBMCs), collected when the disease was refractory, from a patient treated with antithyroid drugs. These receptors came from a female donor with Graves disease.

This clonotype was seen a handful of times. The rearrangement joins TRBV3-1 to TRBJ1-6; D ambiguous. Germline CDR1 and CDR2: LGHDT and YNNKEL (reference sequence). This CDR3 spans 20 amino acids. V lost 0 bases and J lost 6, with 24 bases in between. The CDR3 DNA is TGTGCCAGCAGCCAAGATCGAGTCGGGGTTCGAAATAAGATTAATTCACCCCTCCACTTT. It codes for CASSQDRVGVRNKINSPLHF.

With respect to this clonotype: Just one base apart from a much larger clone, this may be a read error. This rearrangement joins TRBV7-2 to TRBJ2-7, with D perhaps TRBD1 (7 bases). Germline lookup yields CDR1 SGHTA and CDR2 FQGNSA. The length of the CDR3 is 14 residues. V gave up 3 bases and J gave up 5 bases, with 14 bases separating them. CDR3 amino acids: CASSLMGGQDEQYF. Here the CDR3 DNA reads TGTGCCAGCAGCTTGATGGGAGGACAGGACGAGCAGTACTTC. The variable domain in full, completed from reference TRBV7-2 and TRBJ2-7, reads GAGVSQSPSNKVTEKGKDVELRCDPISGHTALYWYRQSLGQGLEFLIYFQGNSAPDKSGLPSDRFSAERTGGSVSTLTIQRTQQEDSAVYLCASSLMGGQDEQYFGPGTRLTVT.

This clonotype has ten or more counts. The gene calls are TRBV6-2 or TRBV6-3 and TRBJ2-7, with TRBD1 matching over 7 bases. The CDR3 loop spans 14 amino acids. V shed 0 bases and J 6 bases; nucleotides not matched to a gene: 5. Germline V gene lookup returns CDR1 MNHEY and CDR2 SVGEGT. DNA of the CDR3: TGTGCCAGCAGTTACTCGAGGGCAGGGGGCGAGCAGTACTTC. It translates to CASSYSRAGGEQYF.

This chain connects TRBV7-9 to TRBJ2-7, with 9 nucleotides matching TRBD2. The CDR3 loop spans 20 amino acids. The V gene's germline CDR1 is SEHNR and CDR2 FQNEAQ (reference sequence). Trimming cost V 0 bases and J 5 bases; bases outside gene matches: 20. CDR3 in DNA: TGTGCCAGCAGCTTAGCGGGGGGTGGCGTAGCGGGAGTGCGATTCGACGAGCAGTACTTC. This encodes CASSLAGGGVAGVRFDEQYF.

This clonotype came up many times. The V and J genes are TRBV29-1 and TRBJ2-5, with D tentatively TRBD1 (5 bases). From germline, CDR1 is SQVTM and CDR2 ANQGSEA. V was clipped by 5 bases and J by 7 bases, with 14 bases between them. The CDR3 runs to 12 residues. The CDR3 sequence: CSVLSGMGTQYF. The CDR3 DNA follows: TGCAGCGTTTTGTCAGGGATGGGGACCCAGTACTTC.

This clonotype was counted between two and nine times. The CDR3 ends on some other residue instead of the conserved phenylalanine or tryptophan, so this is likely a read error. The chain has TRBV5-1 and TRBJ2-7; D unclear. V was shortened by 7 bases and J by 3 bases, with 17 bases between the two germline ends. This CDR3 is 14 amino acids long. Per germline, CDR1 SGHRS and CDR2 YFSETQ. The CDR3 sequence: CASASELLIYEQYL. The CDR3 DNA is TGCGCCAGCGCCTCGGAACTCCTCATCTACGAGCAGTACCTC.

Only a few counts were recorded for this clonotype. The chain carries TRBV7-8 and TRBJ1-2, with TRBD1 as a possible D gene (5 bases). V lost 4 bases and J 4 bases, leaving 13 bases between the germline ends. This CDR3 contains 14 residues. Germline V gene data show CDR1 as SGHVS and CDR2 as FQNEAQ. CDR3 in amino acids: CASSYPGRSYGYTF. CDR3 nucleotides: TGTGCCAGCAGCTATCCGGGACGGTCCTATGGCTACACCTTC.

This clonotype has a count of ten or more. The V call is TRBV11-2, the J call TRBJ2-7; TRBD2 matches 7 bases. This CDR3 has 15 residues. In germline, CDR1 is SGHAT, CDR2 FQNNGV. After removal of 6 bases from V and 2 bases from J, the junction contained 10 bases not matched to a gene. The CDR3 protein is CASRGGLAEAYEQYF. CDR3 coding DNA: TGTGCCAGCAGGGGAGGGCTAGCGGAAGCCTACGAGCAGTACTTC.

The chain recombines TRBV5-1 with TRBJ2-7; D gene unclear. With 0 bases removed from V and 1 base from J, the gap between germline ends came to 8 bases. Germline CDR1 SGHRS, CDR2 YFSETQ. This CDR3 is built from 14 residues. This chain's CDR3 is CASSLAMGSYEQYF. The CDR3 DNA follows: TGCGCCAGCAGCTTGGCAATGGGGTCCTACGAGCAGTACTTC.

This clonotype occurred a few times. The J gene is TRBJ2-7, the V gene TRBV7-9; D remains ambiguous. This CDR3 spans 13 amino acids. Looked up from germline, CDR1 is SEHNR and CDR2 is FQNEAQ (reference sequence). Trimming cost V 5 bases and J 7 bases, with 15 bases left between them. CDR3 region: CASSPPAALEQYF. DNA for the CDR3: TGTGCCAGCAGCCCTCCGGCAGCCCTGGAGCAGTACTTC.

This clonotype was picked up a small number of times. The chain carries TRBV20-1 and TRBJ2-5; D might be TRBD1 or TRBD2, each matching 5 bases. Germline V gene data show CDR1 as DFQATT and CDR2 as SNEGSKA (reference sequence). V was pared by 3 bases and J by 5 bases, with 19 bases between. This CDR3 region has 15 residues. In DNA form, the CDR3 reads TGCAGTGCTAGTTACCCTGGGGACGGGGTTGAGACCCAGTACTTC. It translates to CSASYPGDGVETQYF.

In its sample, this clonotype was seen many times. V and J are TRBV27 and TRBJ2-7, with 8 positions matching TRBD2. The junction had 2 bases not matched to a gene; V was cut back by 2 bases and J by 2 bases. The germline gives CDR1 MNHEY, CDR2 SMNVEV (reference sequence). This CDR3 contains 14 residues. CDR3 sequence (DNA): TGTGCCAGCAGTTTAAGCGGGAGTACCTACGAGCAGTACTTC. The encoded protein is CASSLSGSTYEQYF.

This clonotype was counted ten times or more. The chain couples TRBV6-5 to TRBJ2-5, with D unresolved. CDR1 is MNHEY, CDR2 SVGAGI, per germline. The ends were cut back, 0 bases at V and 5 bases at J, with 7 bases in the middle. The CDR3 runs to 13 residues. The CDR3 nucleotides are TGTGCCAGCAGTTACTCAGTAGTTGAGACCCAGTACTTC. This encodes CASSYSVVETQYF.

This chain links TRBV12-3 or TRBV12-4 with TRBJ2-3; TRBD2 matches at 12 bases. The CDR3 has 15 amino acids. V shed 8 bases, J shed 6 bases, and the junction held 9 bases outside the gene matches. The CDR3 is CASRPGLAGSDTQYF. The CDR3 DNA sequence: TGTGCCAGCCGCCCGGGACTAGCGGGTTCTGATACGCAGTATTTT.

This clonotype appeared many times. This chain uses TRBV6-2 or TRBV6-3 with TRBJ2-2; 11 nucleotides line up with TRBD1. Germline V gene lookup returns CDR1 MNHEY and CDR2 SVGEGT. The CDR3 extends over 14 amino acids. J lost 6 bases, V lost 6 bases, and 3 bases had no gene match. CDR3 protein: CASRRDRGSGELFF. As DNA, the CDR3 is TGTGCCAGCAGGCGGGACAGGGGGTCCGGGGAGCTGTTTTTT.

This clonotype was observed a few times. The CDR3, as DNA: TGTGCCACCAGCAGAGTGGATACTTACGAGCAGTACTTC. This encodes CATSRVDTYEQYF. This sequence joins TRBV15 and TRBJ2-7; D is uncertain. This CDR3 spans 13 amino acids. Germline-derived CDR1 and CDR2 are LNHNV and YYDKDF (reference sequence). V lost 1 base to trimming and J lost 4 bases, with 8 bases between them.

This clonotype was found a few times. The rearrangement joins TRBV2 to TRBJ1-3; D is unresolved. Trimming left V 0 bases short and J 8 bases short, with 23 bases between. This CDR3 contains 18 residues. Per germline, CDR1 SNHLY and CDR2 FYNNEI. Written as DNA, the CDR3 is TGTGCCAGCAGTGAAGCGCTTACGGGAAGAGGATCGAGCGACACCATATATTTT. Amino acid sequence: CASSEALTGRGSSDTIYF.

This clonotype has a count of ten or more. The chain couples TRBV6-1 to TRBJ1-1; TRBD1 is a possible D gene (5 bases). The CDR3 sequence is 13 residues long. The V gene lost 4 bases and the J gene lost 3 bases, with 9 bases spanning the gap. Germline V CDR1 and CDR2: MNHNS, SASEGT. The CDR3 protein is CASSGPQDTEAFF. The CDR3 DNA follows: TGTGCCAGCAGTGGGCCACAGGACACTGAAGCTTTCTTT.

There are a few counts of this clonotype. The J gene is TRBJ2-7, the V gene TRBV7-9; no definite D call. Per the germline V gene, CDR1 is SEHNR and CDR2 is FQNEAQ (reference sequence). This CDR3 spans 14 amino acids. V lost 2 bases and J lost 4, with 12 bases in between. In DNA form, the CDR3 reads TGTGCCAGCAGCTTATCTGAGACTGGATACGAGCAGTACTTC. This codes for CASSLSETGYEQYF.

This clonotype was counted at least ten times. The chain has TRBV6-2 or TRBV6-3 and TRBJ2-2, with 9 positions matching TRBD2. The CDR3 totals 19 residues. Trimming took 2 bases from V and 5 from J; bases not matched to a gene: 15. Germline V gives CDR1 MNHEY, CDR2 SVGEGT. This chain's CDR3 is CASSYPLQPGLARTGELFF. The CDR3 region has the DNA TGTGCCAGCAGTTACCCCCTCCAGCCGGGACTAGCTCGTACCGGGGAGCTGTTTTTT.

The V gene is TRBV20-1, the J gene TRBJ2-5; D is perhaps TRBD2 (5 bases). The CDR3 spans 12 residues. The V end was cut by 0 bases, the J end by 7 bases, with 9 bases between. The germline V gene has CDR1 DFQATT and CDR2 SNEGSKA (reference sequence). The CDR3 DNA reads TGCAGTGCTAGAGATCTGGAGGCGACCCAGTACTTC. It encodes CSARDLEATQYF.

The chain carries TRBV6-2 or TRBV6-3 and TRBJ2-7, with 8 bases lining up with TRBD1. Germline V gene data show CDR1 as MNHEY and CDR2 as SVGEGT. Germline trimming cut 0 bases from V and 1 base from J; bases unmatched to any gene: 2. CDR3 length equals 15 residues. The CDR3 sequence: CASSYSDRESYEQYF. For the CDR3, the DNA is TGTGCCAGCAGTTACTCGGACAGGGAATCCTACGAGCAGTACTTC.